This TCR beta chain was found in a study of cytomegalovirus exposure and HLA in healthy donors. General study results and limits: Altogether, 150 to 200 TCR beta chains were recorded as cytomegalovirus-associated.

V lost 5 bases, J lost 5 bases, and 10 bases stayed unmatched. This CDR3 is 15 amino acids long. Germline V lookup: CDR1 SGHRS, CDR2 YFSETQ. A single count supports this clone. As yet, its antigen is unknown. The table came from immunoSEQ multiplex PCR; TCRdb's copy has only in-frame clones and leaves some out. The sample has roughly 200,000 clones; around 86% are singletons. The source is a man aged 25 to 40 in good health and CMV-seropositive. The sequenced sample was PBMCs. The chain employs TRBV5-1 and TRBJ2-5; 9 nucleotides match TRBD2. CDR3 loop: CASRGSGGMLETQYF. The CDR3 nucleotides read TGCGCCAGCAGGGGTAGCGGGGGCATGCTTGAGACCCAGTACTTC.